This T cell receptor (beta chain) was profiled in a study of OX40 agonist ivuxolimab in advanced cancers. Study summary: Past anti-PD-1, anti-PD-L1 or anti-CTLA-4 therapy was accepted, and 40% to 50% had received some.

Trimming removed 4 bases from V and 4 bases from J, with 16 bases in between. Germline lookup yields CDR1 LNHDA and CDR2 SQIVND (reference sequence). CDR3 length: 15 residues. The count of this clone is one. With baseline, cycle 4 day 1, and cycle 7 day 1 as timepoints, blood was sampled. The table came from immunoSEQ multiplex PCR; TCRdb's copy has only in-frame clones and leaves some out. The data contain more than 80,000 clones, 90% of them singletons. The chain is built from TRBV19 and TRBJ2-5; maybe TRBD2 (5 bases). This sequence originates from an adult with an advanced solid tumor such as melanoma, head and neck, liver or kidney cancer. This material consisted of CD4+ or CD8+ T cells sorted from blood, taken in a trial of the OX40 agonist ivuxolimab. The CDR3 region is CASSRTGSGRETQYF. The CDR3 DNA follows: TGTGCCAGTAGTAGGACGGGATCGGGTCGAGAGACCCAGTACTTC.